These T cell receptor beta chains were read from a single sample in a study of T cells in localized non-small cell lung cancer. This table comes from immunoSEQ multiplex PCR, and its TCRdb copy is limited to in-frame clones, with some not included. The sample lists 70,000 to 90,000 clones, 80% occurring once. The sequencing used peripheral blood, collected before any cancer treatment. The receptors originated from a female donor over 55 with stage I lung adenocarcinoma. CDR3s include the opening cysteine and the closing phenylalanine or tryptophan. D genes are given only for firm matches. Size is omitted from some rows. Given values are once, few, many or a class for expanded clones.

TRBJ2-2,.,TRBV5-1,.,TGCGCCAGCACCTCCGGGGTAGTTACCGGGGAGCTGTTTTTT,CASTSGVVTGELFF
TRBJ1-2,TRBD1,TRBV19,.,TGTGCCAGTAGTGGGGACTACCCGGGACAGTGGAGAATTAATGGCTACACCTTC,CASSGDYPGQWRINGYTF
TRBJ2-5,.,TRBV19,.,TGTGCCAGTAGTATAGATCAAATGGCAGTTTTTGAGACCCAGTACTTC,CASSIDQMAVFETQYF
TRBJ1-2,.,TRBV6-5,.,TGTGCCAGCACCGCGGTTTTTTCATTCAACTATGGCTACACCTTC,CASTAVFSFNYGYTF
TRBJ2-7,.,TRBV6-5,.,TGTGCCAGCAGTTACTCGACTCGGCAGTACTTC,CASSYSTRQYF
TRBJ1-1,.,TRBV7-3,.,TGTGCCAGCAGCTCCAATTGGAACACTGAAGCTTTCTTT,CASSSNWNTEAFF
TRBJ2-5,TRBD2,TRBV5-6,.,TGTGCCAGCAGCTTGCCACCAGCGGGAGGTAGAGAGACCCAGTACTTC,CASSLPPAGGRETQYF
TRBJ2-3,TRBD1,TRBV9,.,TGTGCCAGCAGCGTAGCCGGGGGACAGGGAGGAGATACGCAGTATTTT,CASSVAGGQGGDTQYF
TRBJ1-2,.,TRBV2,.,TGTGCCAGCATGAAGGTCCTCTCGGGCTATGGCTACACCTTC,CASMKVLSGYGYTF
TRBJ2-6,TRBD1,TRBV18,.,TGTGCCAGCTCACATCCGGGACAGTGGGATCCCGGGGCCAACGTCCTGACTTTC,CASSHPGQWDPGANVLTF
TRBJ1-1,.,TRBV28,.,TGTGCCAGCATGGAGGGGGTGAACACTGAAGCTTTCTTT,CASMEGVNTEAFF
TRBJ1-3,.,TRBV2,.,TGTGCCAGCAGTCTGGGTTTCACTGGAAACACCATATATTTT,CASSLGFTGNTIYF
TRBJ2-7,.,TRBV7-2,few,TGTGCCAGCAGCTTAGCCCCCCCCGGCGCAGCCACCTACGAGCAGTACTTC,CASSLAPPGAATYEQYF
TRBJ2-1,.,TRBV7-3,.,TGTGCCAGCAGCCCCACCCCCGGAGAGCAGTTCTTC,CASSPTPGEQFF
TRBJ1-2,TRBD1,TRBV7-9,.,TGTGCCAGCAGCCGACAGGGAAACTATGGCTACACCTTC,CASSRQGNYGYTF
TRBJ2-1,.,TRBV28,.,TGTGCCAGCAGTTTAGTTCCCCAGCGCGCGGATGAGCAGTTCTTC,CASSLVPQRADEQFF
TRBJ2-1,.,TRBV7-2,.,TGTGCCAGCAGCGCCGCCAGGGCAAATGAGCAGTTCTTC,CASSAARANEQFF
TRBJ1-6,.,TRBV4-3,few,TGCGCCAGCAGCCAAGAGCAACAGATGAGCTCCTATAATTCACCCCTCCACTTT,CASSQEQQMSSYNSPLHF
TRBJ2-1,TRBD2,TRBV9,.,TGTGCCAGCAGCGGGGGGACTAGCGGGCGGAGGGAGCAGTTCTTC,CASSGGTSGRREQFF
TRBJ1-2,.,TRBV4-3,many,TGCGCCAGCAGCCAAGTCTTCACGGGGGAATATGGCTACACCTTC,CASSQVFTGEYGYTF
TRBJ2-1,.,TRBV30,.,TGTGCCTGGAGTTTCAGGGGCGAGCAGTTCTTC,CAWSFRGEQFF
TRBJ1-2,.,TRBV5-6,.,TGTGCCAGCAGCTTAGCCGGGGGTGGCGGCTACACCTTC,CASSLAGGGGYTF
TRBJ1-1,.,TRBV7-6,once,TGTGCCAGCAGCTTAGAGGTGGCTTTGAGCACTGAAGCTTTCTTT,CASSLEVALSTEAFF
TRBJ1-2,.,TRBV30,.,TGTGCCCTAAACAGGGACGACTATGGCTACACCTTC,CALNRDDYGYTF
TRBJ1-5,.,TRBV5-8,.,TGTGCCAGCAACCCTAGGGCCATTAAGGGCAATCAGCCCCAGCATTTT,CASNPRAIKGNQPQHF
TRBJ1-3,.,TRBV14,.,TGTGCCAGCAGCCCCCGGGTTGGTGGAAACACCATATATTTT,CASSPRVGGNTIYF
TRBJ2-3,.,TRBV7-2,.,TGTGCCAGCACAAACCGCCGCGGGGCGGTGGACCGGTTGCCAGATACGCAGTATTTT,CASTNRRGAVDRLPDTQYF
TRBJ1-1,.,TRBV30,few,TGTGCCTGGACCCGAGGGGCTGAAGCTTTCTTT,CAWTRGAEAFF
TRBJ2-2,.,TRBV7-6,many,TGTGCCAGCAGCTCCGGGACACAGATCACCGGGGAGCTGTTTTTT,CASSSGTQITGELFF
TRBJ2-7,.,TRBV5-8,.,TGTGCCAGCAGCTTTGTCAGGGAGTACGAGCAGTACTTC,CASSFVREYEQYF
TRBJ1-4,.,TRBV7-9,once,TGTGCCAGCAGCCTCTACAGGGCTGGTAATGAAAAACTGTTTTTT,CASSLYRAGNEKLFF
TRBJ1-1,TRBD1,TRBV7-2,.,TGTGCCAGCAGCGCACGGGACAGGAACACTGAAGCTTTCTTT,CASSARDRNTEAFF
TRBJ2-3,TRBD2,TRBV19,.,TGTGCCAGTAGTCCAAAGCGGGGGCCTAGCACAGATACGCAGTATTTT,CASSPKRGPSTDTQYF
TRBJ1-1,.,TRBV30,.,TGTGCCTGGAGTCCCCCGTCTTGGGTCACTGAAGCTTTCTTT,CAWSPPSWVTEAFF
TRBJ1-5,TRBD1,TRBV5-6,.,TGTGCCAGCAGCTCGGACAGGGAACGCAATCAGCCCCAGCATTTT,CASSSDRERNQPQHF
TRBJ1-1,TRBD1,TRBV19,.,TGTGCCAGCGGAGACAGGGGAGAGACTGAAGCTTTCTTT,CASGDRGETEAFF
TRBJ2-7,TRBD1,TRBV2,.,TGTGCCAGCCTCCGGGACAGGGACAACGAGCAGTACTTC,CASLRDRDNEQYF
TRBJ1-5,TRBD1,TRBV6-5,.,TGTGCCAGCAGTTGGACAGGGGGTAATCAGCCCCAGCATTTT,CASSWTGGNQPQHF
TRBJ1-1,.,TRBV5-6,.,TGTGCCAGCAGCTTCACCCCTCTGGGGGCAAACACTGAAGCTTTCTTT,CASSFTPLGANTEAFF
TRBJ2-7,.,TRBV5-5,.,TGTGCCAGCAAAGTACAGGGGGGGGACGAGCAGTACTTC,CASKVQGGDEQYF
TRBJ2-5,TRBD1,TRBV15,.,TGTGCCACCAGCAGGGACAGGGGGAGGGAGACCCAGTACTTC,CATSRDRGRETQYF
TRBJ2-1,.,TRBV15,.,TGTGCCACCAGCAGAGATCTGGCTACCTACAATGAGCAGTTCTTC,CATSRDLATYNEQFF
TRBJ1-1,.,TRBV7-8,.,TGTGCCAGCAGCTTATGGGTGAACACTGAAGCTTTCTTT,CASSLWVNTEAFF
TRBJ2-3,.,TRBV18,.,TGTGCCAGCTCACCGGAGGGGGCCCCAGATACGCAGTATTTT,CASSPEGAPDTQYF
TRBJ2-3,TRBD2,TRBV28,.,TGTGCCAGCAGTCCACCATTCAGTAGCGGGAGGGCCGGGTACACAGATACGCAGTATTTT,CASSPPFSSGRAGYTDTQYF
TRBJ1-5,.,TRBV9,.,TGTGCCAGCAGCGCGACCGGGAACACGGGTCAGCCCCAGCATTTT,CASSATGNTGQPQHF
TRBJ1-4,TRBD1,TRBV5-6,.,TGTGCCAGCAGCTACCAAACCGGGACAGCTAATGAAAAACTGTTTTTT,CASSYQTGTANEKLFF
TRBJ2-1,TRBD2,TRBV19,.,TGTGCCAGTAGAAGGACTAGCGGGGGGAGGGCCTACAATGAGCAGTTCTTC,CASRRTSGGRAYNEQFF
TRBJ1-2,.,TRBV5-1,.,TGCGCCAGCACCCATACCGGGACTTCTAGCGGCTACACCTTC,CASTHTGTSSGYTF
TRBJ1-5,.,TRBV6-1,.,TGTGCCAGCAGTGAACGGGGGGATGGGCCCCAGCATTTT,CASSERGDGPQHF
TRBJ2-7,.,TRBV15,.,TGTGCCACCAGCTTGGATCGCGAGCAGTACTTC,CATSLDREQYF
TRBJ2-7,TRBD2,TRBV13,once,TGTGCCAGCAGCCCCGGCGGCGGGAGGGCCTACGAGCAGTACTTC,CASSPGGGRAYEQYF
TRBJ2-3,.,TRBV29-1,few,TGCAGCGGGGGGTATACAGCCGGAGATACGCAGTATTTT,CSGGYTAGDTQYF
TRBJ2-2,TRBD2,TRBV5-1,.,TGCGCCAGCAGCTCGGGACTAGTTCGTAACGGGGAGCTGTTTTTT,CASSSGLVRNGELFF
TRBJ2-1,.,TRBV6-6,.,TGTGCCAGCAGTGCCCTATCCATCGATGAGCAGTTCTTC,CASSALSIDEQFF
TRBJ1-2,TRBD1,TRBV15,.,TGTGCCACCAGCAGGCCCACAGGGGGCCGCGATGGCTACACCTTC,CATSRPTGGRDGYTF